This T cell receptor (beta chain) stems from a study of Ad26.COV2.S vaccination and SARS-CoV-2 variants. Study as a whole: This donor came from the COV1001 trial of Ad26.COV2.S. In the study, Ad26.COV2.S was injected intramuscularly once, or twice 56 days apart. Regarding the study as a whole: From the TCR breadth and depth analyses, total T cell responses may have been underestimated.

The count of this clone is one. What it binds is not known. As to treatment: some 20 received Ad26.COV2.S at low or high dose, single or two shots; 5 received placebo; per-sample allocation not given. Material that was analyzed had been drawn on day 63 after the first vaccine or placebo injection. Boston supplied an adult donor aged 18-55 years. The data were produced by immunoSEQ multiplex PCR, yet TCRdb's version contains in-frame clones alone and is incomplete. Of around 270,000 clones listed, 70% to 90% are singletons. The clonotype was recovered from a person aged 18 to 59 who received the Ad26.COV2.S COVID-19 vaccine or a placebo. The source material was peripheral blood, sampled in a trial of Ad26.COV2.S vaccine versus placebo.

CDR3 coding DNA: TGTGCCAGCAGCAAGGGACAGTACACTGAAGCTTTCTTT. Its protein is CASSKGQYTEAFF. This sequence joins TRBV7-8 and TRBJ1-1; 7 positions agree with TRBD1. The germline V gene has CDR1 SGHVS and CDR2 FQNEAQ. CDR3 length equals 13 residues. V lost 5 bases, J lost 3 bases, and 3 bases stayed unmatched.